This record covers a single T cell receptor (beta chain). This sample was taken from a study of blood T cell repertoires in COVID-19. This study enrolled people aged roughly 18 to 90 from under 25 US geographic areas. Two consecutive negative NP/OP PCR tests, clearance, or resolved symptoms defined Cohort 3 recovery. Assay used: immunoSEQ multiplex PCR; TCRdb lists only in-frame clones, some missing. Of approximately 120,000 clones in the sample, roughly four fifths were seen once. From germline, CDR1 is MNHEY and CDR2 SVGEGT. This CDR3 comprises 15 residues. Trimming stripped 6 bases from V and 4 bases from J, with 16 bases between.

Source material: PBMCs or T cells enriched from blood (not recorded which). The chain links TRBV6-2 or TRBV6-3 to TRBJ1-5, with a weak D call TRBD1 (6 bases). The receptor was isolated from a man aged 30-40 years who had recovered from COVID-19. CDR3 nucleotide sequence: TGTGCCAGCAGCATCCCTGGGGGCCGGAATCAGCCCCAGCATTTT. This encodes CASSIPGGRNQPQHF.